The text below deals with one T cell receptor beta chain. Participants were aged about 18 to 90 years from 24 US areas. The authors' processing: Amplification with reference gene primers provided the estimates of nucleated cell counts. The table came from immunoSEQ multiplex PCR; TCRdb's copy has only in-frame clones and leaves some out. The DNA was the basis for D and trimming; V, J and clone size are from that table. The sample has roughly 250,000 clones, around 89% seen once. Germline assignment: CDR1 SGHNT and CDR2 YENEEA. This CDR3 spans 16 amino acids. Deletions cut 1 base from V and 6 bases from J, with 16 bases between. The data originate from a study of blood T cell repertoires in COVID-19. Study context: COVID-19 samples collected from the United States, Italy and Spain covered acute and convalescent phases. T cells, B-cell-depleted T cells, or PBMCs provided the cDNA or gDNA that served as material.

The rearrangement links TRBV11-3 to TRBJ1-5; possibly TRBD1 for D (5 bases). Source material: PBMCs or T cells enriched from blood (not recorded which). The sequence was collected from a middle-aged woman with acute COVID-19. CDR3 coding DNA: TGTGCCAGCAGCTTAGCCCTTCGGCAGGGAGGTCAGCCCCAGCATTTT. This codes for CASSLALRQGGQPQHF. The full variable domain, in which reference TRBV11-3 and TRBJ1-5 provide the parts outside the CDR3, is EAGVVQSPRYKIIEKKQPVAFWCNPISGHNTLYWYLQNLGQGPELLIRYENEEAVDDSQLPKDRFSAERLKGVDSTLKIQPAELGDSAVYLCASSLALRQGGQPQHFGDGTRLSIL.